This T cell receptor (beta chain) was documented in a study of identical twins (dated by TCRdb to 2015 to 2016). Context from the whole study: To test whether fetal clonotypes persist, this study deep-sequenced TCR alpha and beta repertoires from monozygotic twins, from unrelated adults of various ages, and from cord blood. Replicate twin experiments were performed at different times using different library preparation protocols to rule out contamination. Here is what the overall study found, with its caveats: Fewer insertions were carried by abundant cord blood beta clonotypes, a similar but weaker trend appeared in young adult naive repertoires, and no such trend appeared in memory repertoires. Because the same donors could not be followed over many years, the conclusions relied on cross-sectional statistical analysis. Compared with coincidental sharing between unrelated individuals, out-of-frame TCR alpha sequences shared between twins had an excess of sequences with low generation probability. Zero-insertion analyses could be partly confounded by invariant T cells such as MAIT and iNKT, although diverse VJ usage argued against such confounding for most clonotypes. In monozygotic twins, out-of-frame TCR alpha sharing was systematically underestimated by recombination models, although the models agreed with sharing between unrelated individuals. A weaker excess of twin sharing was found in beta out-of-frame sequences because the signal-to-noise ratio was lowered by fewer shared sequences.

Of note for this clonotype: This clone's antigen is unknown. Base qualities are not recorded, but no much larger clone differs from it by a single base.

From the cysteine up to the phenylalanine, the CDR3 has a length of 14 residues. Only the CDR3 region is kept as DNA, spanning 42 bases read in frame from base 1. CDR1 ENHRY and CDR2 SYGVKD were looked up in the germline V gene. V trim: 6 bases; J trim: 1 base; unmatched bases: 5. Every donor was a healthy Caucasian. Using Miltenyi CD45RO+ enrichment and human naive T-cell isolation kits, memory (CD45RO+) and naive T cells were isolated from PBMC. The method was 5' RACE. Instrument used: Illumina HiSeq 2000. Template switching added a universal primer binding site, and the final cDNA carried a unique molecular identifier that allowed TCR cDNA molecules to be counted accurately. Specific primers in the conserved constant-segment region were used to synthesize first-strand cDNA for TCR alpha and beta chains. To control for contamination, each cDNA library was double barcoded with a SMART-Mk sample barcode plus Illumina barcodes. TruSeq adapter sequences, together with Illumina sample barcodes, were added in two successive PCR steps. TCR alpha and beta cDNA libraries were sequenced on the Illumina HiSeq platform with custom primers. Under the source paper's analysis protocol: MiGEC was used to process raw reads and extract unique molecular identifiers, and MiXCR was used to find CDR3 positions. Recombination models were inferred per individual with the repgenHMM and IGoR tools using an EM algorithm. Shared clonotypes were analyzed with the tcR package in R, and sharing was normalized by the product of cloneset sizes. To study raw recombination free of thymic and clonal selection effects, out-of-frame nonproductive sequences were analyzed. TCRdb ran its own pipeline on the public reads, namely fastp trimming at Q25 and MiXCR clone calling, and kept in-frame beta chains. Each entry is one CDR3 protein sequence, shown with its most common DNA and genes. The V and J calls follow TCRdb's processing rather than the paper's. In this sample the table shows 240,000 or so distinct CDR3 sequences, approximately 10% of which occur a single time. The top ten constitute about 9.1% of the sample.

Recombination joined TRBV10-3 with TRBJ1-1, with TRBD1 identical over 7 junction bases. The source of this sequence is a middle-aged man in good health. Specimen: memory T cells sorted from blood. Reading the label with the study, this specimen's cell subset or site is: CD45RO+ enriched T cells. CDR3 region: CAISQGVPNTEAFF. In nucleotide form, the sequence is TGTGCCATCAGCCAGGGGGTACCGAACACTGAAGCTTTCTTT.